Each of the 27 T cell receptor beta chains below was sequenced from the same sample in a study of long-term antiretroviral therapy in people with HIV. An immunoSEQ assay, version v3.0, was performed at survey level. Some clones are missing from TCRdb's copy, which holds only in-frame ones; the method was immunoSEQ multiplex PCR. The table has some 33,000 clones, 90% to 97% seen once. Sequencing was performed on unsorted PBMCs, taken 6.5 to 6.9 years after starting antiretroviral therapy. The receptors come from a man aged 25 to 45 with HIV.

The table lists this clone with a count of one. This rearrangement joins TRBV4-3 to TRBJ2-2; D is uncertain. Trimming shortened V by 1 base and J by 1 base, and 13 bases separated the two germline ends. The CDR3 runs to 17 residues. The germline CDR1 and CDR2 sequences are LGHNA and YSLEER. The CDR3 region has the DNA TGCGCCAGCAGCCAAGGCGAGATGGGCGAGAACACCGGGGAGCTGTTTTTT. It yields the protein CASSQGEMGENTGELFF.

V is TRBV2 and J is TRBJ2-1; the D is unclear. This CDR3 is built from 12 residues. Germline assignment: CDR1 SNHLY and CDR2 FYNNEI. Trimming took off 7 bases at V and 6 bases at J, with 10 bases between the two ends. Here the CDR3 reads CASNEVGNEQFF. The CDR3 bases are TGTGCCAGCAACGAGGTGGGCAATGAGCAGTTCTTC.

The chain recombines TRBV7-3 with TRBJ2-5, with TRBD1 matching 10 bases. Germline V gene sequence: CDR1 SGHTA, CDR2 FQGTGA. The CDR3 length is 17 residues. Germline trimming cut 6 bases from V and 1 base from J; bases unmatched to any gene: 11. The CDR3 DNA reads as TGTGCCAGCAGACCGACAGGGGGCGCAGGCCTCCAAGAGACCCAGTACTTC. Amino acids: CASRPTGGAGLQETQYF.

The chain employs TRBV19 and TRBJ1-5, with D perhaps TRBD1 (6 bases). Germline assignment: CDR1 LNHDA and CDR2 SQIVND (reference sequence). This CDR3 spans 14 amino acids. V lost 4 bases and J 7 bases, leaving 14 bases between the germline ends. The CDR3 sequence is CASSSLIRGQPQHF. DNA for the CDR3: TGTGCCAGTAGTAGCCTCATTAGGGGGCAGCCCCAGCATTTT.

The rearrangement uses TRBV10-3 and TRBJ1-5; 7 bases fit TRBD1. From germline, CDR1 is ENHRY and CDR2 SYGVKD. This CDR3 region has 13 residues. The J segment lost 3 bases and the V segment lost 9 bases, leaving 5 bases of the junction unmatched. The CDR3 sequence is CAMAGQLNQPQHF. CDR3 DNA sequence: TGTGCCATGGCGGGACAGCTCAATCAGCCCCAGCATTTT.

V usage is TRBV18 and J usage is TRBJ2-1; D gene ambiguous. The CDR3 is 14 residues long. The V gene lost 2 bases and the J gene lost 5 bases, with 10 bases spanning the gap. CDR1 is KGHSH and CDR2 is LQKENI in the germline V gene. The CDR3 spells CASSPFGKNNEQFF. CDR3 nucleotides: TGTGCCAGCTCACCATTTGGAAAAAACAATGAGCAGTTCTTC.

This clone has just a few counts. CDR3 region: CASSPGTGGYEQYF. CDR3 sequence (DNA): TGTGCCAGCAGCCCCGGGACAGGGGGCTACGAGCAGTACTTC. This rearrangement joins TRBV7-2 to TRBJ2-7; 11 positions agree with TRBD1. The CDR3 runs to 14 residues. With V trimmed by 5 bases and J by 3 bases, 3 bases remained unmatched. The V gene's germline CDR1 is SGHTA and CDR2 FQGNSA.

This chain connects TRBV19 to TRBJ1-2; D gene ambiguous. V dropped 8 bases and J dropped 4 bases, with 14 bases sitting between them. There are 13 residues in the CDR3. CDR1 and CDR2 (germline): LNHDA, SQIVND (reference sequence). The CDR3 bases are TGTGCCAGTGATGGAGGGCGGGTCTATGGCTACACCTTC. Its protein product is CASDGGRVYGYTF.

This chain uses TRBV20-1 with TRBJ2-3, with no clear D. Trimming took 5 bases from V and 2 from J, leaving 5 bases between them. The CDR3 loop spans 11 amino acids. Germline V gene sequence: CDR1 DFQATT, CDR2 SNEGSKA (reference sequence). The chain's CDR3 is CSAPYTDTQYF. CDR3 nucleotide sequence: TGCAGTGCTCCCTACACAGATACGCAGTATTTT.

V is TRBV11-2 and J is TRBJ2-1; either TRBD1 or TRBD2 may supply D (5 bases each). V gave up 0 bases and J gave up 6 bases, with 9 bases separating them. This CDR3 has 14 amino acids. Germline assignment: CDR1 SGHAT and CDR2 FQNNGV. CDR3 residues: CASSLEAGSNEQFF. CDR3 sequence (DNA): TGTGCCAGCAGCTTAGAGGCAGGGAGCAATGAGCAGTTCTTC.

The chain is built from TRBV5-1 and TRBJ1-1; TRBD1 matches at 7 bases. The CDR3 sequence is 13 residues long. Germline V lookup: CDR1 SGHRS, CDR2 YFSETQ. V shed 1 base, J shed 4 bases, and the junction held 1 base outside the gene matches. The CDR3 nucleotides read TGCGCCAGCAGCTTGAGGGGGCCCACTGAAGCTTTCTTT. Amino acid sequence: CASSLRGPTEAFF.

This chain links TRBV7-9 with TRBJ2-1; 9 bases fit TRBD2. Per germline, CDR1 SEHNR and CDR2 FQNEAQ (reference sequence). The CDR3 has 15 residues. Trimming at V came to 6 bases and at J to 6 bases, leaving 9 bases not matched to a gene. The CDR3 is CASRGSGRRVNEQFF. CDR3 bases: TGTGCCAGCAGGGGTAGCGGGAGAAGGGTCAATGAGCAGTTCTTC.

The rearrangement joins TRBV9 to TRBJ2-7; D gene ambiguous. The CDR3 is 14 amino acids. CDR1 and CDR2 (germline): SGDLS, YYNGEE. Trimming left V 0 bases short and J 2 bases short, with 9 bases between. The CDR3 region is CASSVGASTYEQYF. Here the CDR3 DNA reads TGTGCCAGCAGCGTAGGAGCCTCGACCTACGAGCAGTACTTC.

V gene TRBV19 combines with J gene TRBJ2-1, with TRBD2 identical over 10 bases. Germline CDR1 is LNHDA and CDR2 is SQIVND (reference sequence). CDR3 size: 15 residues. J lost 3 bases, V lost 2 bases, and 1 base had no gene match. In DNA form, the CDR3 reads TGTGCCAGTAGTATAACTAGCGGGGTCTACAATGAGCAGTTCTTC. Its protein product is CASSITSGVYNEQFF.

V gene TRBV5-5 combines with J gene TRBJ2-3; D may be TRBD2 (6 bases). The V and J ends lost 3 bases and 1 base respectively, with 12 bases between them. This CDR3 comprises 15 residues. Germline V gives CDR1 SGHKS, CDR2 YYEKEE (reference sequence). CDR3 DNA sequence: TGTGCCAGCAGCTACTCCACGGGAGGCACAGATACGCAGTATTTT. Amino acid sequence: CASSYSTGGTDTQYF.

This rearrangement joins TRBV5-1 to TRBJ1-1; TRBD1 aligns across 12 bases. The V gene end was trimmed by 3 bases and the J gene end by 11 bases; junction bases not matched to a gene: 8. This CDR3 comprises 14 residues. Germline values: CDR1 SGHRS, CDR2 YFSETQ. CDR3 sequence: CASSSRDRGPGAFF. In DNA form, the CDR3 reads TGCGCCAGCAGCTCCCGGGACAGGGGGCCCGGGGCTTTCTTT.

This clone was seen a single time. The chain couples TRBV7-6 to TRBJ1-1; 7 nucleotides line up with TRBD1. The V gene end was trimmed by 2 bases and the J gene end by 2 bases; junction bases not matched to a gene: 2. Per the germline V gene, CDR1 is SGHVS and CDR2 is FNYEAQ. CDR3 size: 14 residues. CDR3 region: CASSLRQGNTEAFF. The CDR3 DNA sequence: TGTGCCAGCAGCTTACGACAGGGAAACACTGAAGCTTTCTTT.

The chain uses TRBV7-3 and TRBJ1-1; D uncertain. Trimming took 5 bases from V and 4 from J, leaving 11 bases between them. The CDR3 runs 13 residues. The germline gives CDR1 SGHTA, CDR2 FQGTGA. CDR3 DNA: TGTGCCAGCAGCCCCTCCCTGGGCACTGAAGCTTTCTTT. Amino acid sequence: CASSPSLGTEAFF.

The chain couples TRBV5-1 to TRBJ1-1, with 8 positions matching TRBD1. CDR1 is SGHRS, CDR2 YFSETQ, per germline. The CDR3 is 15 residues long. Trimming removed 4 bases from V and 1 base from J; junction bases left unmatched: 6. CDR3 residues: CASSPGQGANTEAFF. CDR3 nucleotides: TGCGCCAGCAGCCCCGGGCAGGGGGCGAACACTGAAGCTTTCTTT.

The chain recombines TRBV4-3 with TRBJ2-7; D not certain. V was pared by 0 bases and J by 3 bases, with 12 bases between. Per the germline V gene, CDR1 is LGHNA and CDR2 is YSLEER. The CDR3 consists of 15 residues. In DNA, the CDR3 is TGCGCCAGCAGCCAAGAGAGGTTTTCCGGCTACGAGCAGTACTTC. Its protein is CASSQERFSGYEQYF.

The CDR3 DNA sequence: TGTGCCAGCAGCGTAGGGGGGACTAGCCCCCCCGGGGAGCAGTACTTC. It encodes CASSVGGTSPPGEQYF. This chain links TRBV9 with TRBJ2-7, with 9 bases that match TRBD2. The J segment lost 7 bases and the V segment lost 0 bases, leaving 11 bases of the junction unmatched. Germline CDR1 SGDLS, CDR2 YYNGEE. This CDR3 contains 16 residues.

V is TRBV6-1 and J is TRBJ1-1; TRBD1 aligns across 7 bases. Trimming took 3 bases from V and 4 from J; bases not matched to a gene: 2. CDR1 is MNHNS and CDR2 is SASEGT in the germline V gene. CDR3 size: 13 residues. In DNA form, the CDR3 reads TGTGCCAGCAGTGATCGACAGGGCACTGAAGCTTTCTTT. It specifies CASSDRQGTEAFF.

The rearrangement joins TRBV5-5 to TRBJ2-7; D remains unclear. The V end lost 0 bases, the J end lost 2 bases, and 6 bases lay between the germline ends. Germline V CDR1 and CDR2: SGHKS, YYEKEE (reference sequence). This CDR3 has 13 residues. This chain's CDR3 is CASSLETAYEQYF. CDR3 sequence (DNA): TGTGCCAGCAGCTTGGAGACGGCCTACGAGCAGTACTTC.

The chain employs TRBV6-6 and TRBJ2-5; 7 nucleotides line up with TRBD2. Trimming cost V 7 bases and J 5 bases; bases outside gene matches: 7. The V gene's germline CDR1 is MNHNY and CDR2 SVGAGI (reference sequence). The length of the CDR3 is 13 residues. In nucleotides, the CDR3 is TGTGCCAGCAAACCGCGGGAGAGCGAGACCCAGTACTTC. It translates to CASKPRESETQYF.

As regards this clone: An end of the junction differs from the germline gene, which may be a read error. This sequence joins TRBV5-8 and TRBJ2-7; D not resolved. CDR1 SGHTS and CDR2 YDEGEE come from the germline V gene. The CDR3 extends over 9 amino acids. In nucleotides, the CDR3 is TGTGCCAGAAGCTACGAGCAGTACTTC. Protein product: CARSYEQYF.

The J gene is TRBJ1-2, the V gene TRBV4-2; D unresolved. The CDR3 covers 15 residues. The germline V and J ends were trimmed by 0 bases and 6 bases, with 14 bases remaining between them. Germline CDR1 and CDR2: LGHNA and YNFKEQ. Here the CDR3 DNA reads TGTGCCAGCAGCCAAGACCCTGGAACCACCGATGGCTACACCTTC. It encodes CASSQDPGTTDGYTF.

The chain recombines TRBV30 with TRBJ2-1, with a possible D match to TRBD2 (5 bases). The germline V gene encodes CDR1 GTSNPN and CDR2 SVGIG (reference sequence). The CDR3 is 13 residues long. Between the trimmed V and J ends, which lost 0 bases and 7 bases, there was a span of 10 bases. CDR3 in amino acids: CAWSVRGSNEQFF. CDR3 DNA sequence: TGTGCCTGGAGTGTACGAGGGAGTAATGAGCAGTTCTTC. The variable domain in full, with the rest retrieved from reference TRBV30 and TRBJ2-1, is SQTIHQWPATLVQPVGSPLSLECTVEGTSNPNLYWYRQAAGRGLQLLFYSVGIGQISSEVPQNLSASRPQDRQFILSSKKLLLSDSGFYLCAWSVRGSNEQFFGPGTRLTVL.